This T cell receptor beta chain was identified in a study of cytomegalovirus exposure and HLA in healthy donors. The germline CDR1 and CDR2 sequences are MGHDK and SYGVNS. Trimming at V came to 8 bases and at J to 2 bases, leaving 8 bases not matched to a gene. The CDR3 length is 15 residues. This clone was observed a few times. The PCR employed 60 Vbeta primers together with 13 Jbeta primers. Some clones are missing from TCRdb's copy, which holds only in-frame ones; the method was immunoSEQ multiplex PCR. The sample records roughly 180,000 clones, about 85% being singletons. The V and J genes are TRBV25-1 and TRBJ2-2, with 7 bases matching TRBD1. The TCR was taken from a woman aged 50 to 60 in good health and CMV-seropositive. Sequenced: PBMCs. CDR3 sequence reads: CASYIRQGNTGELFF. The CDR3 region has the DNA TGTGCCAGCTATATTCGACAGGGCAACACCGGGGAGCTGTTTTTT. Supplemented by reference TRBV25-1 and TRBJ2-2, the full variable domain reads EADIYQTPRYLVIGTGKKITLECSQTMGHDKMYWYQQDPGMELHLIHYSYGVNSTEKGDLSSESTVSRIRTEHFPLTLESARPSHTSQYLCASYIRQGNTGELFFGEGSRLTVL.